The 6 T cell receptor beta chains listed next were all sequenced from one sample in a study of blood T cell repertoires in COVID-19. The data were produced by immunoSEQ multiplex PCR, yet TCRdb's version contains in-frame clones alone and is incomplete. The sample includes around 120,000 clones, over 80% of them seen just once. The sample taken for sequencing was peripheral blood. The source is a woman in her 70s with acute or convalescent COVID-19.

This clone has more than one count but fewer than ten. The rearrangement uses TRBV5-1 and TRBJ1-6; D not resolved. The CDR3 contains 15 residues. Looked up from germline, CDR1 is SGHRS and CDR2 is YFSETQ. V lost 0 bases to trimming and J lost 8 bases, with 12 bases between them. The CDR3 region is CASSLAQADYSPLHF. The CDR3 coding sequence is TGCGCCAGCAGCTTGGCCCAGGCCGATTATTCACCCCTCCACTTT.

This CDR3 is CASSHAGTSGGSSSYNEQFF. The CDR3 bases are TGTGCCAGCAGCCATGCCGGGACTAGCGGGGGGTCGAGCTCCTACAATGAGCAGTTCTTC. The gene calls are TRBV3-1 (or the pseudogene TRBV3-2) and TRBJ2-1, with 15 bases lining up with TRBD2. The CDR3 loop spans 20 amino acids. Looked up from germline, CDR1 is LGHDT and CDR2 is YNNKEL (reference sequence). V was pared by 3 bases and J by 0 bases, with 9 bases of the junction left unmatched.

With respect to this clone: Other DNA sequences from this sample encode an identical CDR3 as well. The V gene is TRBV5-1, the J gene TRBJ2-7, with 9 nucleotides matching TRBD1. CDR1 is SGHRS, CDR2 YFSETQ, per germline. This CDR3 is 14 amino acids long. The V gene end was trimmed by 4 bases and the J gene end by 2 bases; junction bases not matched to a gene: 4. CDR3 bases: TGCGCCAGCAGCCCAGGGACAGGGACCTACGAGCAGTACTTC. It specifies CASSPGTGTYEQYF.

The J gene is TRBJ2-2, the V gene TRBV7-3; 11 bases map to TRBD1. The CDR3 length is 18 residues. J lost 4 bases, V lost 2 bases, and 9 bases had no gene match. The germline CDR1 and CDR2 sequences are SGHTA and FQGTGA. The CDR3 nucleotides are TGTGCCAGCAGCTTATCACCCGGACAGGGGGCGAGCACCGGGGAGCTGTTTTTT. It translates to CASSLSPGQGASTGELFF.

This chain joins TRBV9 and TRBJ2-2, with D tentatively TRBD2 (6 bases). Trimming removed 0 bases at V and 5 bases at J, with 11 bases between. The CDR3 covers 15 residues. CDR1 SGDLS and CDR2 YYNGEE come from the germline V gene. CDR3 region: CASSVAGAGTGELFF. CDR3 DNA: TGTGCCAGCAGCGTAGCCGGGGCGGGAACCGGGGAGCTGTTTTTT.

The rearrangement joins TRBV6-6 to TRBJ2-5, with TRBD2 matching over 7 bases. CDR3 length: 14 amino acids. Germline V gene data show CDR1 as MNHNY and CDR2 as SVGAGI (reference sequence). Trimming removed 5 bases from V and 2 bases from J; junction bases left unmatched: 5. CDR3 region: CASSPRTSQETQYF. CDR3 sequence (DNA): TGTGCCAGCAGTCCGAGGACTAGTCAAGAGACCCAGTACTTC.